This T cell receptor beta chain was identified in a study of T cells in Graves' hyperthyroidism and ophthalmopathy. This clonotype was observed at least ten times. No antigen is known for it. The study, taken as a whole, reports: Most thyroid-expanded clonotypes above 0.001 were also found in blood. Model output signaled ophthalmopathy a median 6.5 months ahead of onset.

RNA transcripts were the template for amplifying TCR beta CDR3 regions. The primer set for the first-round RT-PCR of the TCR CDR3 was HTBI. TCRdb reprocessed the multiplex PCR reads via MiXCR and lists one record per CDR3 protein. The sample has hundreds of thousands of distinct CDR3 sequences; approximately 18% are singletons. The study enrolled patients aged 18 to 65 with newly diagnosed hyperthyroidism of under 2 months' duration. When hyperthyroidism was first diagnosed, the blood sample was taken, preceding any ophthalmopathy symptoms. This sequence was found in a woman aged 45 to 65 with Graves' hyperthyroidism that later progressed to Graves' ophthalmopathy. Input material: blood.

The CDR3 loop reads CASSEEDRMNTEAFF. In DNA, the CDR3 is TGTGCCAGCAGTGAAGAGGACAGGATGAACACTGAAGCTTTCTTT. The V and J genes are TRBV6-1 and TRBJ1-1; 7 nucleotides align to TRBD1. Losses at the gene ends were 1 base for V and 0 bases for J; bases not matched to a gene: 2. Germline V lookup: CDR1 MNHNS, CDR2 SASEGT. This CDR3 has 15 residues.